The next 3 T cell receptor beta chains were all read from a single sample in a study of CD8 T cells in ankylosing spondylitis. A single record per CDR3 protein comes from TCRdb applying MiXCR to the 5' RACE reads. Of 380,000 or so distinct CDR3 sequences listed, 20% are singletons. Sample: blood, either unsorted or a sorted T cell fraction (not recorded which). The receptors shown here come from a male donor with ankylosing spondylitis or in good health (not recorded which).

This chain uses TRBV5-1 with TRBJ2-7, with 8 bases identical to TRBD1. CDR3 size: 15 residues. J gave up 5 bases and V 0 bases, and 7 bases lay outside the gene matches. The germline CDR1 and CDR2 sequences are SGHRS and YFSETQ. The CDR3 nucleotides read TGCGCCAGCAGCTTGGTGCAGGGGGCTAGAGACGAGCAGTACTTC. Translated, it gives CASSLVQGARDEQYF. Complete variable domain (other parts from reference TRBV5-1 and TRBJ2-7): KAGVTQTPRYLIKTRGQQVTLSCSPISGHRSVSWYQQTPGQGLQFLFEYFSETQRNKGNFPGRFSGRQFSNSRSEMNVSTLELGDSALYLCASSLVQGARDEQYFGPGTRLTVT.

This clonotype was detected a few times. V and J are TRBV10-3 and TRBJ2-7; D possibly uses TRBD1 or TRBD2 (5 bases each). V was clipped by 4 bases and J by 4 bases, with 5 bases between them. Per germline, CDR1 ENHRY and CDR2 SYGVKD. CDR3 length: 11 amino acids. The CDR3 DNA sequence: TGTGCCATCAGTGGGGGGTACGAGCAGTACTTC. It translates to CAISGGYEQYF.

V and J are TRBV27 and TRBJ2-1, with 10 bases fitting TRBD2. The CDR3 runs to 14 residues. The V and J ends lost 10 bases and 4 bases, in that order; junction bases with no gene match: 7. Germline assignment: CDR1 MNHEY and CDR2 SMNVEV (reference sequence). This CDR3 is CATRRTSGYNEQFF. CDR3 bases: TGTGCCACTCGTCGGACTAGCGGTTACAATGAGCAGTTCTTC.